The 27 T cell receptor beta chains in this list originate from one sample, sequenced in a study of blood T cell repertoires in COVID-19. Data came from immunoSEQ multiplex PCR; TCRdb stores just in-frame clones and leaves some out. The sample yields 110,000 to 150,000 clones, approximately 84% seen once. The sequenced material came from peripheral blood. Every receptor here comes from an elderly woman in a cohort sampled during active or convalescent COVID-19.

The V call is TRBV6-6, the J call TRBJ1-1, with 7 bases identical to TRBD1. Germline-derived CDR1 and CDR2 are MNHNY and SVGAGI (reference sequence). The CDR3 length is 12 residues. V was clipped by 7 bases and J by 4 bases; unmatched bases: 3. The CDR3 spells CASTTGVTEAFF. The CDR3 nucleotides are TGTGCCAGCACCACAGGGGTCACTGAAGCTTTCTTT.

The CDR3 DNA is TGTGCCAGCGGAGCCACTTCCTACAATGAGCAGTTCTTC. Its translation: CASGATSYNEQFF. The genes are TRBV7-3 and TRBJ2-1; D ambiguous. This CDR3 contains 13 residues. Trimming left V 8 bases short and J 1 base short, with 9 bases between. CDR1 is SGHTA and CDR2 is FQGTGA in the germline V gene. Supplemented by reference TRBV7-3 and TRBJ2-1, the full variable domain reads GAGVSQTPSNKVTEKGKYVELRCDPISGHTALYWYRQSLGQGPEFLIYFQGTGAADDSGLPNDRFFAVRPEGSVSTLKIQRTERGDSAVYLCASGATSYNEQFFGPGTRLTVL.

The chain combines TRBV4-1 with TRBJ1-2, with D possibly being TRBD1 (5 bases). The CDR3 has 14 residues. Germline V gene lookup returns CDR1 MGHRA and CDR2 YSYEKL. Trimming left V 1 base short and J 5 bases short, with 11 bases between. The CDR3, as DNA: TGCGCCAGCAGCCAAGTGGGGGGACGGTATGGCTACACCTTC. Protein product: CASSQVGGRYGYTF.

The genes are TRBV2 and TRBJ2-3, with D maybe TRBD2 (7 bases). The CDR3 has 15 amino acids. Trimming shortened V by 5 bases and J by 2 bases, and 14 bases separated the two germline ends. Germline V gene data show CDR1 as SNHLY and CDR2 as FYNNEI. CDR3 in amino acids: CASSRGGENTDTQYF. In DNA, the CDR3 is TGTGCCAGCAGTCGAGGGGGGGAAAACACAGATACGCAGTATTTT.

The rearrangement uses TRBV21-1 and TRBJ2-1; TRBD2 reflects the table's D call only, with no check against the DNA. TRBV21-1 is classified as a pseudogene. This CDR3 has 14 residues. The CDR3 sequence: CASSNRGVHNEQFF. Written as DNA, the CDR3 is TGTGCCAGCAGCAATCGGGGGGTCCACAATGAGCAGTTCTTC.

The chain joins TRBV5-1 to TRBJ2-5, with D perhaps matching TRBD2 (6 bases). The germline V gene has CDR1 SGHRS and CDR2 YFSETQ. This CDR3 is built from 15 residues. V dropped 0 bases and J dropped 0 bases, with 9 bases sitting between them. The CDR3 here is CASSLGGENQETQYF. As DNA, the CDR3 is TGCGCCAGCAGCTTGGGCGGGGAGAACCAAGAGACCCAGTACTTC.

This chain connects TRBV6-6 to TRBJ1-1; TRBD1 matches 7 bases. Germline V gene data show CDR1 as MNHNY and CDR2 as SVGAGI (reference sequence). The CDR3 loop spans 16 amino acids. The V segment lost 7 bases and the J segment 1 base; nucleotides outside the gene matches: 12. The CDR3 bases are TGTGCCAGCACCAAAGTACAGGGGACTTCGAACACTGAAGCTTTCTTT. Translated: CASTKVQGTSNTEAFF.

The chain combines TRBV3-1 (or the pseudogene TRBV3-2) with TRBJ2-7; D uncertain. Germline loops: CDR1 LGHDT, CDR2 YNNKEL (reference sequence). With 4 bases removed from V and 3 bases from J, the gap between germline ends came to 7 bases. This CDR3 comprises 12 residues. For the CDR3, the DNA is TGTGCCAGCAGCCTTCTTAACTACGAGCAGTACTTC. Translated: CASSLLNYEQYF.

The J gene is TRBJ2-1, the V gene TRBV7-8, with TRBD1 matching 8 bases. CDR1 and CDR2 from the germline V gene are SGHVS and FQNEAQ. V dropped 0 bases and J dropped 0; count of bases not matched to a gene: 4. CDR3 length: 17 residues. CDR3 nucleotides: TGTGCCAGCAGCTTAGCGCAGGGGGCCCGCTCCTACAATGAGCAGTTCTTC. Translating it yields CASSLAQGARSYNEQFF.

The CDR3, as DNA: TGTGCCACCAGGCCCGGACAGGGTTACAATGAGCAGTTCTTC. Translating it yields CATRPGQGYNEQFF. The chain links TRBV6-4 to TRBJ2-1; TRBD1 matches 8 bases. This CDR3 has 14 residues. J was trimmed by 4 bases and V by 10 bases; bases with no gene match: 9. The germline V gene has CDR1 MRHNA and CDR2 SNTAGT.

The chain couples TRBV19 to TRBJ1-4, with 7 bases fitting TRBD1. From germline, CDR1 is LNHDA and CDR2 SQIVND (reference sequence). V lost 8 bases, J lost 6 bases, and 12 bases stayed unmatched. CDR3 length: 15 amino acids. The CDR3 is CASSKEGAFYEKLFF. In DNA form, the CDR3 reads TGTGCCAGTTCTAAAGAGGGGGCCTTTTATGAAAAACTGTTTTTT.

This clone has only one observation. The V gene is TRBV5-1, the J gene TRBJ2-3; possibly TRBD1 for D (5 bases). This CDR3 is 14 amino acids long. V dropped 4 bases and J dropped 3 bases, with 12 bases sitting between them. Per the germline V gene, CDR1 is SGHRS and CDR2 is YFSETQ. This CDR3 is CASSEGVVTDTQYF. The CDR3 nucleotides read TGCGCCAGCAGCGAAGGGGTTGTAACAGATACGCAGTATTTT.

The CDR3 sequence: CASSILGSSGGLSYEQYF. The CDR3 DNA follows: TGTGCCAGTAGTATTTTGGGGTCTAGCGGGGGACTCTCCTACGAGCAGTACTTC. The chain uses TRBV19 and TRBJ2-7; 10 positions match TRBD2. The length of the CDR3 is 18 residues. V gave up 3 bases and J gave up 0 bases; unmatched junction bases: 11. Looked up from germline, CDR1 is LNHDA and CDR2 is SQIVND (reference sequence).

This chain connects TRBV2 to TRBJ1-1, with a tentative D call TRBD1 (5 bases). V lost 10 bases and J 5 bases, leaving 17 bases between the germline ends. This CDR3 has 13 amino acids. Germline CDR1 SNHLY, CDR2 FYNNEI. The CDR3 DNA is TGTGCCACGAGAAGGGGTTGGAATACTGAAGCTTTCTTT. It translates to CATRRGWNTEAFF.

The CDR3 coding sequence is TGTGCCAGCAGTTACCGGGGGGCATCAGATACGCAGTATTTT. This codes for CASSYRGASDTQYF. The chain links TRBV3-1 (or the pseudogene TRBV3-2) to TRBJ2-3, with a weak D call TRBD2 (7 bases). Germline V gene data show CDR1 as LGHDT and CDR2 as YNNKEL (reference sequence). There are 14 residues in the CDR3. V was trimmed by 6 bases and J by 4 bases, leaving 14 bases between them.

The J gene is TRBJ1-1, the V gene TRBV2; D ambiguous. Between the trimmed V and J ends, which lost 8 bases and 1 base, there was a span of 8 bases. This CDR3 has 12 amino acids. Germline V gene sequence: CDR1 SNHLY, CDR2 FYNNEI. CDR3 nucleotide sequence: TGTGCCAGCGAGCGGGAGAACACTGAAGCTTTCTTT. Protein: CASERENTEAFF.

This clone was seen ten or more times. This chain uses TRBV19 with TRBJ1-2; no firm D call. CDR3 length: 15 residues. CDR1 and CDR2 (germline): LNHDA, SQIVND (reference sequence). With 7 bases removed from V and 5 bases from J, the gap between germline ends came to 20 bases. DNA of the CDR3: TGTGCCAGTAATGATAAGCTCTCCTTTCGTTATGGCTACACCTTC. It yields the protein CASNDKLSFRYGYTF.

The chain uses TRBV7-8 and TRBJ1-5; perhaps TRBD1 as D (6 bases). Germline V gene data show CDR1 as SGHVS and CDR2 as FQNEAQ. The CDR3 is 17 amino acids. V dropped 1 base and J dropped 4 bases, with 17 bases sitting between them. The CDR3, as DNA: TGTGCCAGCAGCTTAGGACTTATATCGACAGGAAATCAGCCCCAGCATTTT. This gives the protein CASSLGLISTGNQPQHF.

This chain uses TRBV10-3 with TRBJ2-7; no clear D. The germline V gene has CDR1 ENHRY and CDR2 SYGVKD. The CDR3 covers 12 residues. V lost 4 bases, J lost 5 bases, and 9 bases lay in between. CDR3 protein: CAISAGPDEQYF. The CDR3 region has the DNA TGTGCCATCAGTGCGGGTCCGGACGAGCAGTACTTC.

V gene TRBV11-2 combines with J gene TRBJ1-6; D is uncertain. Germline lookup yields CDR1 SGHAT and CDR2 FQNNGV. The CDR3 is made up of 13 amino acids. V lost 5 bases and J 9 bases, leaving 11 bases between the germline ends. CDR3 DNA: TGTGCCAGCAGCCCCACGAGGAGTTCACCCCTCCACTTT. Its protein product is CASSPTRSSPLHF.

J is TRBJ2-1 and V is TRBV2; D possibly corresponds to TRBD1 (6 bases). Germline CDR1 and CDR2: SNHLY and FYNNEI. This CDR3 contains 15 residues. The V and J ends lost 1 base and 0 bases respectively, with 7 bases between them. The CDR3 spells CASSEVGGSYNEQFF. The DNA of the CDR3 is TGTGCCAGCAGTGAAGTAGGGGGCTCCTACAATGAGCAGTTCTTC.

J is TRBJ1-1 and V is TRBV19; TRBD1 matches at 7 bases. The ends lost 3 bases at V and 8 bases at J; junction bases unmatched: 6. CDR3 size: 13 residues. Germline CDR1 reads LNHDA; CDR2 reads SQIVND (reference sequence). The CDR3 DNA follows: TGTGCCAGTAGTATCTCCCAGGGGGTGGAAGCTTTCTTT. Translated: CASSISQGVEAFF.

The chain employs TRBV7-9 and TRBJ1-2; TRBD1 might be the D (6 bases). The CDR3 runs to 15 residues. The germline V gene encodes CDR1 SEHNR and CDR2 FQNEAQ (reference sequence). V was trimmed by 4 bases and J by 0 bases, leaving 12 bases between them. CDR3 sequence: CASSSGRGTNYGYTF. In DNA, the CDR3 is TGTGCCAGCAGCTCAGGGAGGGGGACTAACTATGGCTACACCTTC.

The chain uses TRBV28 and TRBJ2-3; 7 nucleotides agree with TRBD1. V gave up 8 bases and J gave up 5 bases; unmatched junction bases: 10. CDR1 is MDHEN, CDR2 SYDVKM, per germline. CDR3 length equals 14 residues. In nucleotides, the CDR3 is TGTGCCAGCTACACGACAGGGTTGAGAGATACGCAGTATTTT. Its translation: CASYTTGLRDTQYF. Filled out from reference TRBV28 and TRBJ2-3, the complete variable domain reads DVKVTQSSRYLVKRTGEKVFLECVQDMDHENMFWYRQDPGLGLRLIYFSYDVKMKEKGDIPEGYSVSREKKERFSLILESASTNQTSMYLCASYTTGLRDTQYFGPGTRLTVL.

This sequence joins TRBV9 and TRBJ1-5, with D perhaps TRBD1 (5 bases). This CDR3 comprises 13 residues. V was pared by 2 bases and J by 7 bases, with 10 bases between. From germline, CDR1 is SGDLS and CDR2 YYNGEE. The CDR3 protein is CASSVGGGQPQHF. The CDR3 DNA reads TGTGCCAGCAGCGTCGGGGGTGGACAGCCCCAGCATTTT.

This chain joins TRBV10-3 and TRBJ1-5; TRBD1 matches 10 bases. The V gene's germline CDR1 is ENHRY and CDR2 SYGVKD. CDR3 length: 15 amino acids. Losses at the gene ends were 3 bases for V and 2 bases for J; bases not matched to a gene: 1. Written as DNA, the CDR3 is TGTGCCATCAGTGATGGGACAGGGGGCAATCAGCCCCAGCATTTT. Translated, it gives CAISDGTGGNQPQHF.

The chain joins TRBV2 to TRBJ2-7, with TRBD1 matching 9 bases. V trimming: 6 bases; J trimming: 2 bases; junction bases outside the gene matches: 5. Germline values: CDR1 SNHLY, CDR2 FYNNEI. The CDR3 has 14 residues. The CDR3 is CASRGRTGAYEQYF. Here the CDR3 DNA reads TGTGCCAGCAGGGGGAGGACAGGGGCCTACGAGCAGTACTTC.